One sample yielded the 19 T cell receptor beta chains listed below, sequenced in a study of OX40 agonist ivuxolimab in advanced cancers. Generated by immunoSEQ multiplex PCR, the TCRdb table keeps only in-frame clones and is missing some. Altogether approximately 50,000 clones are present, around 94% being singletons, with the ten largest covering 9.5% to 11%. Sequencing used CD4+ or CD8+ T cells sorted from blood, obtained in a trial of the OX40 agonist ivuxolimab. The origin of the receptors is an adult with an advanced solid tumor such as melanoma, head and neck, liver or kidney cancer.

This rearrangement joins TRBV4-3 to TRBJ2-7; 12 bases align to TRBD2. CDR1 and CDR2 from the germline V gene are LGHNA and YSLEER. V gave up 0 bases and J gave up 4 bases; unmatched junction bases: 4. The CDR3 totals 16 residues. The CDR3 reads CASSQETSGSFYEQYF. The CDR3 DNA reads as TGCGCCAGCAGCCAAGAGACTAGCGGGAGCTTTTACGAGCAGTACTTC.

This chain connects TRBV28 to TRBJ2-7, with D tentatively TRBD1 or TRBD2 (6 bases each). V was shortened by 3 bases and J by 6 bases, with 9 bases between the two germline ends. The CDR3 sequence is 12 residues long. The germline gives CDR1 MDHEN, CDR2 SYDVKM. CDR3 DNA: TGTGCCAGCAGTTTCGGGGGCGGCGAGCAGTACTTC. This translates into CASSFGGGEQYF.

This rearrangement joins TRBV9 to TRBJ2-7; the D is unclear. Germline lookup yields CDR1 SGDLS and CDR2 YYNGEE. Trimming removed 0 bases from V and 2 bases from J, with 9 bases in between. This CDR3 has 14 amino acids. The CDR3 spells CASSVGYGTYEQYF. The CDR3, as DNA: TGTGCCAGCAGCGTAGGATACGGAACCTACGAGCAGTACTTC.

This rearrangement joins TRBV7-9 to TRBJ2-7; TRBD2 aligns across 9 bases. V lost 5 bases, J lost 7 bases, and 15 bases stayed unmatched. Germline loops: CDR1 SEHNR, CDR2 FQNEAQ (reference sequence). The CDR3 contains 16 residues. The CDR3 reads CASSPITSGPPWEQYF. The DNA of the CDR3 is TGTGCCAGCAGCCCCATTACTAGCGGGCCACCTTGGGAGCAGTACTTC.

The chain carries TRBV9 and TRBJ1-2, with 9 bases matching TRBD1. J lost 4 bases, V lost 0 bases, and 4 bases had no gene match. The V gene's germline CDR1 is SGDLS and CDR2 YYNGEE. The CDR3 is 15 residues long. The CDR3 sequence: CASSVGTGESYGYTF. Here the CDR3 DNA reads TGTGCCAGCAGCGTAGGGACAGGGGAATCCTATGGCTACACCTTC.

The gene calls are TRBV2 and TRBJ2-5; no reliable D call. This CDR3 region has 12 residues. The germline V and J ends were trimmed by 3 bases and 1 base, with 3 bases remaining between them. The germline V gene has CDR1 SNHLY and CDR2 FYNNEI. As DNA, the CDR3 is TGTGCCAGCAGTGATAGCCAAGAGACCCAGTACTTC. Protein product: CASSDSQETQYF.

The chain carries TRBV27 and TRBJ1-2; 9 nucleotides line up with TRBD1. V shed 7 bases, J shed 5 bases, and the junction held 5 bases outside the gene matches. CDR3 size: 13 residues. CDR1 is MNHEY, CDR2 SMNVEV, per germline (reference sequence). As DNA, the CDR3 is TGTGCCAGCATGGGACAGGGTAAATATGGCTACACCTTC. It encodes CASMGQGKYGYTF.

CDR3 loop: CASSLGTVFSNQPQHF. In nucleotides, the CDR3 is TGTGCCAGCAGCTTAGGGACGGTGTTTAGCAATCAGCCCCAGCATTTT. The genes are TRBV7-2 and TRBJ1-5, with D hard to call. Trimming removed 1 base at V and 0 bases at J, with 10 bases between. The CDR3 runs 16 residues. From germline, CDR1 is SGHTA and CDR2 FQGNSA.

This chain joins TRBV6-5 and TRBJ2-7, with 9 bases aligning to TRBD2. Unmatched junction bases numbered 6, after V lost 2 bases and J lost 4 bases. The germline CDR1 and CDR2 sequences are MNHEY and SVGAGI. The CDR3 runs 15 residues. CDR3 loop: CASSYGASGTYEQYF. The CDR3 nucleotides read TGTGCCAGCAGTTACGGGGCTAGCGGGACATACGAGCAGTACTTC.

V usage is TRBV5-6 and J usage is TRBJ2-5, with D unclear. From germline, CDR1 is SGHDT and CDR2 YYEEEE. The V end lost 2 bases, the J end lost 1 base, and 12 bases lay between the germline ends. The CDR3 covers 15 residues. CDR3 sequence: CASSFGSFTQETQYF. In DNA form, the CDR3 reads TGTGCCAGCAGCTTCGGTAGTTTTACCCAAGAGACCCAGTACTTC.

As DNA, the CDR3 is TGTGCCAGTAGTTTCGGGACAGGGGGCTACGAGCAGTACTTC. Encoded protein: CASSFGTGGYEQYF. The chain recombines TRBV19 with TRBJ2-7; 11 bases align to TRBD1. Germline V CDR1 and CDR2: LNHDA, SQIVND (reference sequence). The CDR3 is made up of 14 amino acids. The ends lost 5 bases at V and 3 bases at J; junction bases unmatched: 3.

This sequence joins TRBV28 and TRBJ2-2, with 10 bases matching TRBD1. The trim removed 2 bases at V and 5 bases at J, leaving 5 bases unmatched. This CDR3 comprises 16 residues. The germline gives CDR1 MDHEN, CDR2 SYDVKM. CDR3 amino acids: CASSLTGQGRTGELFF. The CDR3 coding sequence is TGTGCCAGCAGTTTAACGGGACAGGGGAGAACCGGGGAGCTGTTTTTT.

This chain connects TRBV2 to TRBJ2-7, with D perhaps TRBD2 (6 bases). Per germline, CDR1 SNHLY and CDR2 FYNNEI. Between the trimmed V and J ends, which lost 7 bases and 0 bases, there was a span of 16 bases. The length of the CDR3 is 15 residues. The CDR3 reads CASTLVAEGSYEQYF. CDR3 nucleotide sequence: TGTGCCAGCACTCTTGTGGCGGAGGGCTCCTACGAGCAGTACTTC.

The V call is TRBV9, the J call TRBJ1-1; no reliable D call. V was trimmed by 4 bases and J by 0 bases, leaving 10 bases between them. This CDR3 is built from 14 residues. Per the germline V gene, CDR1 is SGDLS and CDR2 is YYNGEE. CDR3 bases: TGTGCCAGCAGCCCGGGTGTCATGAACACTGAAGCTTTCTTT. It specifies CASSPGVMNTEAFF.

The CDR3 coding sequence is TGTGCCAGCAGCTCTGGGGGGGACAGTAAGTACGAGCAGTACTTC. Its translation is CASSSGGDSKYEQYF. The J gene is TRBJ2-7, the V gene TRBV5-6; possibly TRBD1 or TRBD2 for D (7 bases each). The CDR3 is 15 residues long. The germline V gene encodes CDR1 SGHDT and CDR2 YYEEEE. The V gene lost 3 bases and the J gene lost 4 bases, with 17 bases spanning the gap.

This chain's CDR3 is CASSVAGLSSYEQYF. The CDR3 coding sequence is TGTGCCAGCAGCGTAGCGGGGTTAAGCTCCTACGAGCAGTACTTC. The genes are TRBV9 and TRBJ2-7; possibly TRBD2 for D (5 bases). The CDR3 runs to 15 residues. V shed 0 bases and J shed 0 bases, with 10 bases lying between them. Germline V CDR1 and CDR2: SGDLS, YYNGEE.

V and J are TRBV7-9 and TRBJ2-3; 7 positions agree with TRBD1. Germline V gives CDR1 SEHNR, CDR2 FQNEAQ (reference sequence). J gave up 7 bases and V 4 bases, and 8 bases lay outside the gene matches. This CDR3 is built from 14 residues. CDR3 residues: CASSWDSIRNTQYF. The CDR3 DNA is TGTGCCAGCAGCTGGGACAGCATTAGAAATACGCAGTATTTT.

A note on this clone: Other DNA sequences of this sample code for an identical CDR3. The CDR3: CASSLQDRAYEQYF. CDR3 DNA: TGTGCCAGCAGCTTACAGGACAGAGCCTACGAGCAGTACTTC. The chain is built from TRBV7-9 and TRBJ2-7; the D gene is possibly TRBD1 (6 bases). V lost 2 bases to trimming and J lost 2 bases, with 10 bases between them. The germline V gene encodes CDR1 SEHNR and CDR2 FQNEAQ (reference sequence). CDR3 length: 14 amino acids.

This clone was picked up one time. The chain uses TRBV4-3 and TRBJ2-1; 13 bases agree with TRBD2. V lost 3 bases and J lost 10; bases outside the gene matches: 6. This CDR3 has 15 residues. The germline CDR1 and CDR2 sequences are LGHNA and YSLEER. The CDR3 protein is CASSHGLAGVREQFF. CDR3 DNA: TGCGCCAGCAGCCACGGACTAGCGGGAGTTCGAGAGCAGTTCTTC.